Presented here are 22 T cell receptor beta chains from one specimen sequenced in a study of blood T cell repertoires in COVID-19 (dated by TCRdb to about 2020). Library prep was done by the immunoSEQ multiplex PCR assay. This is the immuneACCESS table as TCRdb keeps it, with only in-frame sequences that have V and J called. A part of the clones is gone; compared with another copy, unresolved V genes explain less than half, and the rest is unexplained. Present in this sample are 290,000 or so clones, around 91% of which were seen just once. The top ten hold around 4.5% of the sample. Specimen: PBMCs or T cells enriched from blood (not recorded which). The receptors shown here come from a woman under 30 with acute COVID-19.

This chain joins TRBV28 and TRBJ1-2, with TRBD1 identical over 7 bases. The germline CDR1 and CDR2 sequences are MDHEN and SYDVKM. The CDR3 length is 14 residues. With 10 bases clipped from V and 6 bases from J, the junction kept 14 bases outside the gene matches. DNA for the CDR3: TGTGCCACCCCCGGGACAGAACTAGGACATGGCTACACCTTC. Translation: CATPGTELGHGYTF.

The chain's CDR3 is CASKWSFTDTQYF. The CDR3 coding sequence is TGTGCCAGTAAGTGGAGCTTCACAGATACGCAGTATTTT. The chain joins TRBV19 to TRBJ2-3; D is unresolved. Trimming pared 7 bases from V and 2 bases from J, leaving 10 bases between. CDR1 LNHDA and CDR2 SQIVND come from the germline V gene (reference sequence). The length of the CDR3 is 13 residues.

The chain couples TRBV28 to TRBJ1-5; 7 nucleotides match TRBD1. The CDR3 runs 16 residues. With V trimmed by 2 bases and J by 2 bases, 6 bases remained unmatched. Germline CDR1 is MDHEN and CDR2 is SYDVKM. In DNA, the CDR3 is TGTGCCAGCAGTTTAATAAAAACAGGGGGCAATCAGCCCCAGCATTTT. It encodes CASSLIKTGGNQPQHF.

The chain combines TRBV2 with TRBJ2-1; 9 positions match TRBD2. Per germline, CDR1 SNHLY and CDR2 FYNNEI. V lost 4 bases and J lost 8; bases outside the gene matches: 9. This CDR3 region has 15 residues. The CDR3 region has the DNA TGTGCCAGCAGTGCCGGACTAGCGAATTTGGATGAGCAGTTCTTC. Translation gives CASSAGLANLDEQFF. The full variable domain, with the rest looked up from reference TRBV2 and TRBJ2-1, is EPEVTQTPSHQVTQMGQEVILRCVPISNHLYFYWYRQILGQKVEFLVSFYNNEISEKSEIFDDQFSVERPDGSNFTLKIRSTKLEDSAMYFCASSAGLANLDEQFFGPGTRLTVL.

This chain uses TRBV11-2 with TRBJ2-7; unclear D gene. Between the trimmed V and J ends, which lost 1 base and 0 bases, there was a span of 7 bases. The CDR3 is made up of 14 amino acids. Looked up from germline, CDR1 is SGHAT and CDR2 is FQNNGV. This chain's CDR3 is CASSLAGLSYEQYF. In nucleotides, the CDR3 is TGTGCCAGCAGCTTAGCAGGCCTCTCCTACGAGCAGTACTTC.

The chain employs TRBV24-1 and TRBJ1-5; D not resolved. Germline CDR1 KGHDR, CDR2 SFDVKD. This CDR3 comprises 14 residues. Trimming stripped 4 bases from V and 7 bases from J, with 13 bases between. CDR3 DNA: TGTGCCACCAGTGACCCAGGATCCGAGCAGCCCCAGCATTTT. Translated, it gives CATSDPGSEQPQHF.

The chain employs TRBV15 and TRBJ2-1; possibly TRBD1 for D (6 bases). V lost 5 bases and J lost 4, with 15 bases in between. The V gene's germline CDR1 is LNHNV and CDR2 YYDKDF (reference sequence). CDR3 length: 15 amino acids. CDR3 DNA: TGTGCCACCAGCCTGATCGAACAGGGATACAATGAGCAGTTCTTC. Amino acid sequence: CATSLIEQGYNEQFF.

The chain links TRBV16 to TRBJ2-2; 8 bases are shared with TRBD2. V lost 3 bases to trimming and J lost 0 bases; unmatched junction nucleotides: 3. The germline V gene encodes CDR1 KGHSY and CDR2 FQNENV. This CDR3 is built from 16 residues. This CDR3 reads CASSHRAGANTGELFF. The DNA of the CDR3 is TGTGCCAGCAGCCATCGAGCGGGAGCGAACACCGGGGAGCTGTTTTTT. Supplemented by reference TRBV16 and TRBJ2-2, the full variable domain reads GEEVAQTPKHLVRGEGQKAKLYCAPIKGHSYVFWYQQVLKNEFKFLISFQNENVFDETGMPKERFSAKCLPNSPCSLEIQATKLEDSAVYFCASSHRAGANTGELFFGEGSRLTVL.

This chain uses TRBV18 with TRBJ2-2; 10 nucleotides align to TRBD1. The germline gives CDR1 KGHSH, CDR2 LQKENI. With V trimmed by 4 bases and J by 5 bases, 4 bases remained unmatched. CDR3 length equals 15 residues. CDR3 nucleotides: TGTGCCAGCTCACGAGGGACAGGGGAAACCGGGGAGCTGTTTTTT. It codes for CASSRGTGETGELFF.

This clone occurred once. The rearrangement links TRBV28 to TRBJ1-2; 9 nucleotides agree with TRBD1. Losses at the gene ends were 6 bases for V and 5 bases for J; bases not matched to a gene: 7. Looked up from germline, CDR1 is MDHEN and CDR2 is SYDVKM. CDR3 length: 14 amino acids. The CDR3 reads CASSRDRDSYGYTF. In DNA, the CDR3 is TGTGCCAGCAGCCGGGACAGGGACTCTTATGGCTACACCTTC.

CDR3 region: CASPGDLSSGNTIYF. The CDR3 nucleotides read TGTGCCAGCCCGGGAGACCTAAGCTCTGGAAACACCATATATTTT. The rearrangement links TRBV7-9 to TRBJ1-3; D remains ambiguous. The CDR3 has 15 amino acids. The germline V gene has CDR1 SEHNR and CDR2 FQNEAQ (reference sequence). Trimming left V 8 bases short and J 0 bases short, with 14 bases between.

Remarks on this clone: Within the sample, other DNA sequences also encode this same CDR3. The CDR3 region is CASRGTGGTGELFF. The DNA of the CDR3 is TGTGCCAGCAGGGGTACAGGGGGCACCGGGGAGCTGTTTTTT. The rearrangement links TRBV6-5 to TRBJ2-2, with TRBD1 identical over 8 bases. Germline values: CDR1 MNHEY, CDR2 SVGAGI. The CDR3 has 14 amino acids. Trimming at V came to 6 bases and at J to 4 bases, leaving 4 bases not matched to a gene.

The rearrangement links TRBV15 to TRBJ2-7, with D tentatively TRBD2 (6 bases). CDR3 length: 16 residues. Trimming cost V 0 bases and J 4 bases, with 16 bases left between them. Germline CDR1 reads LNHNV; CDR2 reads YYDKDF (reference sequence). The CDR3 DNA is TGTGCCACCAGCAGAGACATTGGAAATCTAGCGTACGAGCAGTACTTC. This encodes CATSRDIGNLAYEQYF.

The gene calls are TRBV24-1 and TRBJ2-1; D may be TRBD1 (6 bases). Germline assignment: CDR1 KGHDR and CDR2 SFDVKD. The CDR3 has 14 residues. V was clipped by 6 bases and J by 9 bases, with 17 bases between them. The CDR3 DNA reads TGTGCCACCAGTCTGACAGGCAAAAAGGGTGAGCAGTTCTTC. Its translation: CATSLTGKKGEQFF.

The V gene is TRBV18, the J gene TRBJ2-7; 10 nucleotides align to TRBD1. The CDR3 loop spans 15 amino acids. Germline V lookup: CDR1 KGHSH, CDR2 LQKENI. J was trimmed by 3 bases and V by 2 bases; bases with no gene match: 4. The CDR3 protein is CASSPGTGEFYEQYF. In DNA, the CDR3 is TGTGCCAGCTCACCAGGGACAGGGGAGTTCTACGAGCAGTACTTC.

As concerns this clone: Sequence at one end of the junction differs from germline and may be a read error. The chain joins TRBV3-1 (or the pseudogene TRBV3-2) to TRBJ1-6; possible D gene TRBD1, 6 bases. The length of the CDR3 is 15 residues. The germline V gene encodes CDR1 LGHDT and CDR2 YNNKEL (reference sequence). CDR3 in DNA: TGTGCCAGCAGGCAAGGGGGGGATGAGGGGCCACCCCTCCACTTT. Translating it yields CASRQGGDEGPPLHF.

The V gene is TRBV28, the J gene TRBJ1-3; tentative D call: TRBD1 (6 bases). Germline CDR1 is MDHEN and CDR2 is SYDVKM. V lost 7 bases and J lost 3, with 16 bases in between. The CDR3 sequence is 15 residues long. The CDR3 region is CASTWRGGDGNTIYF. The CDR3 coding sequence is TGTGCCAGCACCTGGAGGGGGGGCGATGGAAACACCATATATTTT. Drawing the rest from reference TRBV28 and TRBJ1-3, the complete variable domain is DVKVTQSSRYLVKRTGEKVFLECVQDMDHENMFWYRQDPGLGLRLIYFSYDVKMKEKGDIPEGYSVSREKKERFSLILESASTNQTSMYLCASTWRGGDGNTIYFGEGSWLTVV.

The V and J genes are TRBV19 and TRBJ1-3; 7 bases are shared with TRBD1. The germline V gene has CDR1 LNHDA and CDR2 SQIVND (reference sequence). The CDR3 has 15 amino acids. J lost 2 bases, V lost 5 bases, and 6 bases had no gene match. CDR3 in amino acids: CASSPGQAAGNTIYF. CDR3 DNA sequence: TGTGCCAGTAGTCCCGGACAGGCGGCTGGAAACACCATATATTTT.

Here the CDR3 reads CASRSSGNTIYF. The CDR3 DNA reads as TGTGCCTCACGGAGCTCTGGAAACACCATATATTTT. This chain joins TRBV6-5 and TRBJ1-3; D ambiguous. Germline loops: CDR1 MNHEY, CDR2 SVGAGI. Trimming pared 11 bases from V and 0 bases from J, leaving 8 bases between. The CDR3 spans 12 residues.

The chain has TRBV9 and TRBJ2-7, with a tentative D call TRBD2 (7 bases). The germline V and J ends were trimmed by 3 bases and 3 bases, with 16 bases remaining between them. CDR1 and CDR2 (germline): SGDLS, YYNGEE. The CDR3 is made up of 15 amino acids. This CDR3 is CASSEGGSGYYEQYF. The CDR3 nucleotides are TGTGCCAGCAGCGAGGGGGGGAGCGGCTACTACGAGCAGTACTTC.

The rearrangement joins TRBV27 to TRBJ2-3; 7 bases agree with TRBD1. CDR1 is MNHEY, CDR2 SMNVEV, per germline (reference sequence). The CDR3 runs to 14 residues. V lost 5 bases, J lost 1 base, and 3 bases stayed unmatched. The DNA of the CDR3 is TGTGCCAGCAGTCCTACAGGGGGCACAGATACGCAGTATTTT. Protein sequence: CASSPTGGTDTQYF.

This chain links TRBV27 with TRBJ2-5; D uncertain. Germline V gene data show CDR1 as MNHEY and CDR2 as SMNVEV (reference sequence). Trimming took 8 bases from V and 1 from J, leaving 17 bases between them. The CDR3 is 15 residues long. The CDR3 reads CASAPRVPGQETQYF. The CDR3 nucleotides are TGTGCCAGCGCCCCCCGGGTCCCCGGCCAAGAGACCCAGTACTTC.